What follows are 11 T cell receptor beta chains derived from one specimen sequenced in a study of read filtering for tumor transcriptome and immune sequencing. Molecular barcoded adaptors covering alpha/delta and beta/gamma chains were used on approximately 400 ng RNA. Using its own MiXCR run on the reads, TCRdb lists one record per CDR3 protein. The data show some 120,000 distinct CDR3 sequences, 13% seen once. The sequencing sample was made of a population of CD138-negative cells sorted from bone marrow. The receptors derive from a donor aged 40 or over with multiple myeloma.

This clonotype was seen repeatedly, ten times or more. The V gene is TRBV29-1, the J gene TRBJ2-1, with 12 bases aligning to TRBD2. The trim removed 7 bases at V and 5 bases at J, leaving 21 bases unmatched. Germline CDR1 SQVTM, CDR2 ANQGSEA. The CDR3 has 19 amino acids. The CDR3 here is CSADGGGTSGLRGDNEQFF. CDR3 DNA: TGCAGCGCCGATGGGGGTGGGACTAGCGGGTTGCGTGGGGACAATGAGCAGTTCTTC.

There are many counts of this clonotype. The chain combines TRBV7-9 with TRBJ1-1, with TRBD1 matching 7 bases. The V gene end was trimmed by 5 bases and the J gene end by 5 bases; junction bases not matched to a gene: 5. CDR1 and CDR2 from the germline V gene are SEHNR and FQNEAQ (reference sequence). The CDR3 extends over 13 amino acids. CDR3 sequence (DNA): TGTGCCAGCAGCACAGCAGGGGGGACTGAAGCTTTCTTT. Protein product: CASSTAGGTEAFF. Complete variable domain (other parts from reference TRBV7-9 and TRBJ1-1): DTGVSQNPRHKITKRGQNVTFRCDPISEHNRLYWYRQTLGQGPEFLTYFQNEAQLEKSRLLSDRFSAERPKGSFSTLEIQRTEQGDSAMYLCASSTAGGTEAFFGQGTRLTVV.

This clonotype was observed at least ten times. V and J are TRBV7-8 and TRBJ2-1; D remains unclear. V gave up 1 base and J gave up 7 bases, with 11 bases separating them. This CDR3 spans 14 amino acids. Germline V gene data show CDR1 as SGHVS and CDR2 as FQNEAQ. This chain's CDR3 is CASSLERLRNEQFF. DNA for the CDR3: TGTGCCAGCAGCTTAGAAAGGTTACGGAATGAGCAGTTCTTC.

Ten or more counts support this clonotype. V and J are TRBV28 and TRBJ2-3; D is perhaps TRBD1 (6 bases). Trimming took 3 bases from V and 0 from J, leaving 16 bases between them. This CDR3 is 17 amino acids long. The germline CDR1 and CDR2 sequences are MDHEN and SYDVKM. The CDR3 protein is CASSFRTVQTSTDTQYF. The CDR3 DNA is TGTGCCAGCAGTTTCCGGACAGTCCAGACTAGCACAGATACGCAGTATTTT.

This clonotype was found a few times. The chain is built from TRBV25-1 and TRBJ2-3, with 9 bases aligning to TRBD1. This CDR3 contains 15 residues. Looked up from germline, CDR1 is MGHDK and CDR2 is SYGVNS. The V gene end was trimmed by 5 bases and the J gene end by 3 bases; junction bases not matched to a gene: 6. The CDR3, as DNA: TGTGCCAGCAGTCAAACAGGGGGCGTGACAGATACGCAGTATTTT. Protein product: CASSQTGGVTDTQYF.

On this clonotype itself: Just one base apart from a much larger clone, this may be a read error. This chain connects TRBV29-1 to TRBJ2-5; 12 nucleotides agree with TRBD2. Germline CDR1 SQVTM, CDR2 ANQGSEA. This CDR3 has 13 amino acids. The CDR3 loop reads CGVTSGGQETQYF. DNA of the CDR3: TGCGGCGTGACTAGCGGGGGACAAGAGACCCAGTACTTC. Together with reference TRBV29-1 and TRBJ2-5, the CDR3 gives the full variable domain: SAVISQKPSRDICQRGTSLTIQCQVDSQVTMMFWYRQQPGQSLTLIATANQGSEATYESGFVIDKFPISRPNLTFSTLTVSNMSPEDSSIYLCGVTSGGQETQYFGPGTRLLVL.

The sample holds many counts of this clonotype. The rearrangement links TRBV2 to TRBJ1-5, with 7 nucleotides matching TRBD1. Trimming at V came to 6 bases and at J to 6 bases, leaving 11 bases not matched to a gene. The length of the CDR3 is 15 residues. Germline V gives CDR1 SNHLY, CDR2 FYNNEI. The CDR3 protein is CASSLTGDPSQPQHF. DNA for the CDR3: TGTGCCAGCAGCCTCACAGGGGACCCTAGTCAGCCCCAGCATTTT.

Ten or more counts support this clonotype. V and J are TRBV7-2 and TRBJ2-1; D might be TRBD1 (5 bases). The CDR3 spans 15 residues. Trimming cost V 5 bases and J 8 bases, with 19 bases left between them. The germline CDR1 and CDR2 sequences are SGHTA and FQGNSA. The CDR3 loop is CASSLTVQGIHEQFF. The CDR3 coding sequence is TGTGCCAGCAGCCTCACGGTGCAGGGTATTCATGAGCAGTTCTTC.

CDR3 nucleotides: TGTGCCAGCAGCCGACTAGAAAGCACAGATACGCAGTATTTT. Amino acids: CASSRLESTDTQYF. V usage is TRBV28 and J usage is TRBJ2-3; a possible D gene is TRBD2 (6 bases). Trimming cost V 6 bases and J 0 bases, with 10 bases left between them. CDR3 length: 14 residues. The germline V gene encodes CDR1 MDHEN and CDR2 SYDVKM.

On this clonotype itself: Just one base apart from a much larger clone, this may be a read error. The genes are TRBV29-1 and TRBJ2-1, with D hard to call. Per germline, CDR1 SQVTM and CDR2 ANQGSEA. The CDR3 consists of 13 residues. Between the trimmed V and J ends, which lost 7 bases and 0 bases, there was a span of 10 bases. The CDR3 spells CSATGGSYNEQFF. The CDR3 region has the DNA TGCAGCGCGACTGGCGGCTCCTACAATGAGCAGTTCTTC.

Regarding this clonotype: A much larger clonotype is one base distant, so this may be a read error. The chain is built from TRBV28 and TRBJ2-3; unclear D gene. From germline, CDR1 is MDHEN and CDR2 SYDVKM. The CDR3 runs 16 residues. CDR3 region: CAGSLADAASTDTQYF. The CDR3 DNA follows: TGTGCCGGCAGTTTAGCAGACGCGGCTAGCACAGATACGCAGTATTTT.